A single sample gave rise to the 5 T cell receptor beta chains below, sequenced in a study of TIL therapy for anti-PD-1-resistant metastatic lung cancer (dated by TCRdb to about 2021). The immunoSEQ v3 hsTCRB kit was used to amplify TCR beta CDR3 regions from genomic DNA through bias-controlled multiplex PCR. TCRdb provides this immuneACCESS table in a form limited to in-frame rearrangements. Some clones are lacking; in checked studies, under half of them reflect an unresolved V gene, and why the rest are absent is not known. The sample table lists about 100,000 clones, around three fifths of them with a count of one. Together, the top ten hold approximately 11% of the sample. Reading the label with the study, this specimen's time point is: pre-treatment sample, taken before nivolumab and TIL therapy. Baseline tumor samples were excised metastases, mostly pleural nodules or supraclavicular lymph nodes, from the same resection used to grow TIL.

Here the sequenced sample was tumor tissue, taken at baseline. These receptors were taken from a person between 30 and 80 years old with non-small cell lung cancer.

The CDR3 DNA reads TGCGCCAGCAGCGTTGACCCCACAGGGGGCACCGGGGAGCTGTTTTTT. Its protein is CASSVDPTGGTGELFF. This chain uses TRBV5-1 with TRBJ2-2; TRBD1 matches 8 bases. V trimming: 4 bases; J trimming: 4 bases; junction bases outside the gene matches: 9. This CDR3 contains 16 residues. Per germline, CDR1 SGHRS and CDR2 YFSETQ.

This chain joins TRBV5-1 and TRBJ2-5; D might be TRBD2 (5 bases). This CDR3 is 13 amino acids long. Germline CDR1 SGHRS, CDR2 YFSETQ. Trimming cost V 2 bases and J 5 bases, with 10 bases left between them. The DNA of the CDR3 is TGCGCCAGCAGCTTCTCTAGCCTTGAGACCCAGTACTTC. Its translation is CASSFSSLETQYF.

The chain has TRBV18 and TRBJ2-7; 10 nucleotides agree with TRBD2. After removal of 3 bases from V and 1 base from J, the junction contained 6 bases not matched to a gene. The germline V gene encodes CDR1 KGHSH and CDR2 LQKENI. The CDR3 sequence is 16 residues long. DNA for the CDR3: TGTGCCAGCTCACCTACTAGCGGGATAGCGTCCTACGAGCAGTACTTC. Translation gives CASSPTSGIASYEQYF.

The gene calls are TRBV18 and TRBJ2-1; D unclear. The germline V gene has CDR1 KGHSH and CDR2 LQKENI. The CDR3 runs 14 residues. Trimming shortened V by 4 bases and J by 2 bases, and 9 bases separated the two germline ends. The DNA for the CDR3 is TGTGCCAGCTCACAGGCTACTCCCTACAATGAGCAGTTCTTC. Its translation: CASSQATPYNEQFF. Variable domain in full (rest from reference TRBV18 and TRBJ2-1): NAGVMQNPRHLVRRRGQEARLRCSPMKGHSHVYWYRQLPEEGLKFMVYLQKENIIDESGMPKERFSAEFPKEGPSILRIQQVVRGDSAAYFCASSQATPYNEQFFGPGTRLTVL.

The chain employs TRBV3-1 (or the pseudogene TRBV3-2) and TRBJ2-7; possible D gene TRBD1, 6 bases. CDR1 is LGHDT and CDR2 is YNNKEL in the germline V gene (reference sequence). V lost 0 bases and J lost 2, with 11 bases in between. The CDR3 is made up of 15 amino acids. CDR3 residues: CASSQDWTDPYEQYF. The CDR3 nucleotides read TGTGCCAGCAGCCAAGATTGGACAGACCCCTACGAGCAGTACTTC.